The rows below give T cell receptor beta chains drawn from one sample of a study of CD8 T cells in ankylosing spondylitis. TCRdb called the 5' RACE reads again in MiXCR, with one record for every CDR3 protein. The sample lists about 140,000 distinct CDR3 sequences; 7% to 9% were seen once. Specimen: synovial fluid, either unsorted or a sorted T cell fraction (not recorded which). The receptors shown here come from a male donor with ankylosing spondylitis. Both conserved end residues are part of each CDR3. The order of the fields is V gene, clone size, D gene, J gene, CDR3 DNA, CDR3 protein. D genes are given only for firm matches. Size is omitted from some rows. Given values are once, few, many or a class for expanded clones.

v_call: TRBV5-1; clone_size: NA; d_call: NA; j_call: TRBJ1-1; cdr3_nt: TGCGCCAGCAGCTCCACAGGGTCAGGCACTGAAGCTTTCTTT; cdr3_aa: CASSSTGSGTEAFF
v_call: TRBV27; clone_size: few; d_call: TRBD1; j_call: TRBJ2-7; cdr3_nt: TGTGCCAGCAGTTTAGTTGGTTTGGGGACAGGTTACGAGCAGTACTTC; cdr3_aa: CASSLVGLGTGYEQYF
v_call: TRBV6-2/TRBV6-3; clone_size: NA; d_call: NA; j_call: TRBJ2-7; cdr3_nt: TGTGCCAGCAGCCAAATTGGAGGACACGAGCAGTACTTC; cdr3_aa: CASSQIGGHEQYF
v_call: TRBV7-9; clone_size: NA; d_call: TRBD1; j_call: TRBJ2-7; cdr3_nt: TGTGCCAGCAGCTCCTGGGACAGAGACTACGAGCAGTACTTC; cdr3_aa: CASSSWDRDYEQYF
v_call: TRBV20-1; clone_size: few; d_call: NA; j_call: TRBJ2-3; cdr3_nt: TGCAGTGCCCTTTGGGGCACAGATACGCAGTATTTT; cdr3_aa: CSALWGTDTQYF
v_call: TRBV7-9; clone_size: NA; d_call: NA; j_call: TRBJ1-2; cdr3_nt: TGTGCCAGCAGCTCCGAGCCCACTGCGGGGCGCGGCTACACCTTC; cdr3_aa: CASSSEPTAGRGYTF
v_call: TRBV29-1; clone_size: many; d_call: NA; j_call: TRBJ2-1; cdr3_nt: TGCAGCATACTTAGCCCCCGCACCAACAATGAGCAGTTCTTC; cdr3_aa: CSILSPRTNNEQFF
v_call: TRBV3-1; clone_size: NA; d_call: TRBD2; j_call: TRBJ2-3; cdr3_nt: TGTGCCAGCAGCCATAGAGGGAGCGGGGGGGCGGAAGATACGCAGTATTTT; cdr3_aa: CASSHRGSGGAEDTQYF
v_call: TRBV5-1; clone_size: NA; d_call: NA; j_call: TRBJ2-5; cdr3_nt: TGCGCCAGCAGGCGGACAACACAAGAGACCCAGTACTTC; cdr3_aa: CASRRTTQETQYF
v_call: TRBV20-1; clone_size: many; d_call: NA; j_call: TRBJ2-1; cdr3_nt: TGCAGTGCTCCCGGAGGTGGCGATGAGCAGTTCTTC; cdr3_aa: CSAPGGGDEQFF
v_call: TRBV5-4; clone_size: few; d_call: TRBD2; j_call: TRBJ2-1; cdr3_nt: TGTGCCAGCAGCTTGGTAGCGGGAGGGGTCGATGAGCAGTTCTTC; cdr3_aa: CASSLVAGGVDEQFF
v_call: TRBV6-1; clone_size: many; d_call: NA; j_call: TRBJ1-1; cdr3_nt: TGTGCCAGCAGTGCAAGTCCCCATTCTACAGGGATGAACACTGAAGCTTTCTTT; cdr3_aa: CASSASPHSTGMNTEAFF
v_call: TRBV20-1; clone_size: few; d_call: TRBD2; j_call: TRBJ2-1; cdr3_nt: TGCAGTGCTGTCACTACCGGGAGGGGCCGCAGCGATGAGCAGTTCTTC; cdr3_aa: CSAVTTGRGRSDEQFF
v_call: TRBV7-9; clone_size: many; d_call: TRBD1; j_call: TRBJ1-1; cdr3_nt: TGTGCCAGCAGTCCGAGGGGGCGCGGTGTGACTGAAGCTTTCTTT; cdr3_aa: CASSPRGRGVTEAFF